This entry describes one T cell receptor (beta chain). The antigen is unknown. These data belong to a study of cytomegalovirus exposure and HLA in healthy donors. Whole-study findings and limits: With later analysis, a missense DCLRE1C variant became linked to TCR beta V- and J-gene trimming. Among the most significant clusters, several appeared linked to common viral pathogens in a later analysis.

The PCR used 60 Vbeta and 13 Jbeta primers. Produced via immunoSEQ multiplex PCR; TCRdb's table is partial and in-frame only. The listing records more than 100,000 clones. The V gene's germline CDR1 is SGHTA and CDR2 FQGNSA. V was trimmed by 4 bases and J by 2 bases, leaving 10 bases between them. The CDR3 is made up of 14 amino acids. The sequence came from a woman aged 40-49 years in good health and CMV-seronegative. V is TRBV7-2 and J is TRBJ2-3, with D possibly TRBD1 on 6 matching bases. Input material: PBMCs. CDR3 sequence reads: CASSSGQSTDTQYF. CDR3 in DNA: TGTGCCAGCAGCTCCGGACAGTCCACAGATACGCAGTATTTT.